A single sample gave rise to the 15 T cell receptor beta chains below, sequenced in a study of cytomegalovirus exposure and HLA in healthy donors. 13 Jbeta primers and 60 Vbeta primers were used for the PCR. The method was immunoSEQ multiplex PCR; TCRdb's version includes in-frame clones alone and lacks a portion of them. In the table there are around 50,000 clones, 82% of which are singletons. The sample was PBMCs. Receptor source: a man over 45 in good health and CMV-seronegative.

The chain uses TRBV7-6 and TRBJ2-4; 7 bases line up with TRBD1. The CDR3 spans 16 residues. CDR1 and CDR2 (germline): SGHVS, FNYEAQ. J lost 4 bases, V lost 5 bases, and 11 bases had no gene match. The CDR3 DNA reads TGTGCCAGCAGCCCAAGACCGGGACAGCCAAAAAACATTCAGTACTTC. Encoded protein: CASSPRPGQPKNIQYF.

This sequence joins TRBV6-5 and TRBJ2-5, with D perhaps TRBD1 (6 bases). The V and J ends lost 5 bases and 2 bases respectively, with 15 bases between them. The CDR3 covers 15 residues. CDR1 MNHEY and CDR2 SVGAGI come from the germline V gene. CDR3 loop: CASSTGYEEQETQYF. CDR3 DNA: TGTGCCAGCAGTACAGGGTACGAGGAACAAGAGACCCAGTACTTC.

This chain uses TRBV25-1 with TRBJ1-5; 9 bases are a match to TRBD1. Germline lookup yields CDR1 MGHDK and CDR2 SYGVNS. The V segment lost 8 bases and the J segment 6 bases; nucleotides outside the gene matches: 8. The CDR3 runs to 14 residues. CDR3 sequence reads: CASSRTGESQPQHF. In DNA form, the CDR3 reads TGTGCCAGCTCGCGGACAGGGGAGAGTCAGCCCCAGCATTTT.

CDR3 DNA: TGCGCCAGCAGACCACTTATTGCCCCACAGGCAGATACGCAGTATTTT. It is translated as CASRPLIAPQADTQYF. The rearrangement joins TRBV5-1 to TRBJ2-3, with a possible D match to TRBD1 (5 bases). CDR1 and CDR2 (germline): SGHRS, YFSETQ. The germline V and J ends were trimmed by 5 bases and 4 bases, with 20 bases remaining between them. CDR3 size: 16 residues.

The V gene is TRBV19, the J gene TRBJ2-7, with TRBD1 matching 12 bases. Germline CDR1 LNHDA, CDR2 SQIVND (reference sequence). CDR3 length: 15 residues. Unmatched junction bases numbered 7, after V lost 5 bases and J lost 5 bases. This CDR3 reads CASSLRDRGRDEQYF. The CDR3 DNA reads TGTGCCAGTAGTCTCCGGGACAGGGGGCGGGACGAGCAGTACTTC.

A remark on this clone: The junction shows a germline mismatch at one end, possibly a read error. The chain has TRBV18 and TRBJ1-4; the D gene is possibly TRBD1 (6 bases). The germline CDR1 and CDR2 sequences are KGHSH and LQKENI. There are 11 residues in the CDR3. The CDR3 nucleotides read TGTGCCAGCTCACCCGGACAGACTATGGTTTTT. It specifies CASSPGQTMVF.

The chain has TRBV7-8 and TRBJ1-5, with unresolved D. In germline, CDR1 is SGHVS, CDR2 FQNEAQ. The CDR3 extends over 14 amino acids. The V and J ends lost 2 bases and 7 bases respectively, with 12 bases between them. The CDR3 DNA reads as TGTGCCAGCAGCTTAAAGGGCCGGGAACAGCCCCAGCATTTT. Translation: CASSLKGREQPQHF.

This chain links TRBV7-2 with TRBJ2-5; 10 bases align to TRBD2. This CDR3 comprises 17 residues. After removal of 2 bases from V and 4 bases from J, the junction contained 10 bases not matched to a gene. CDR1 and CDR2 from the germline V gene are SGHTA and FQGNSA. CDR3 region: CASSLRSSGGPVETQYF. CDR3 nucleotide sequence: TGTGCCAGCAGCTTAAGGTCTAGCGGGGGACCTGTAGAGACCCAGTACTTC.

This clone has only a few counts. The CDR3 DNA follows: TGTGCCTGGAGTGACCGACACCTAGGGGGCCTCGATGGCTACACCTTC. It translates to CAWSDRHLGGLDGYTF. V usage is TRBV30 and J usage is TRBJ1-2; 7 nucleotides agree with TRBD1. Looked up from germline, CDR1 is GTSNPN and CDR2 is SVGIG (reference sequence). This CDR3 comprises 16 residues. V shed 1 base, J shed 6 bases, and the junction held 14 bases outside the gene matches. The full variable domain, with the rest looked up from reference TRBV30 and TRBJ1-2, is SQTIHQWPATLVQPVGSPLSLECTVEGTSNPNLYWYRQAAGRGLQLLFYSVGIGQISSEVPQNLSASRPQDRQFILSSKKLLLSDSGFYLCAWSDRHLGGLDGYTFGSGTRLTVV.

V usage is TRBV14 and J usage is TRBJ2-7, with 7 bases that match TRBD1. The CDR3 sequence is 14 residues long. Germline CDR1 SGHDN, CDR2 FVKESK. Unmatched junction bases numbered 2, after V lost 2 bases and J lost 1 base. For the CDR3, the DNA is TGTGCCAGCAGCCAACGGGACAGATCCTACGAGCAGTACTTC. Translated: CASSQRDRSYEQYF. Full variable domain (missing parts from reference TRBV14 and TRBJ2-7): EAGVTQFPSHSVIEKGQTVTLRCDPISGHDNLYWYRRVMGKEIKFLLHFVKESKQDESGMPNNRFLAERTGGTYSTLKVQPAELEDSGVYFCASSQRDRSYEQYFGPGTRLTVT.

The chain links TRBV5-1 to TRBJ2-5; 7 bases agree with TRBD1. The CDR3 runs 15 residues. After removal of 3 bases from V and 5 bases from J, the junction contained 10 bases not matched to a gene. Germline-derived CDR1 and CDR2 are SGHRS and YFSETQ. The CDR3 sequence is CASSYQTGLRETQYF. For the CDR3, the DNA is TGCGCCAGCAGCTACCAGACAGGGTTGCGGGAGACCCAGTACTTC.

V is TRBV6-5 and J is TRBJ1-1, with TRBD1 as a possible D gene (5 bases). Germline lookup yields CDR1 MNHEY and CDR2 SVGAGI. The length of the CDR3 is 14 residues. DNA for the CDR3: TGTGCTACCGCGGGGCTAGGGAAGAACACTGAAGCTTTCTTT. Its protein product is CATAGLGKNTEAFF.

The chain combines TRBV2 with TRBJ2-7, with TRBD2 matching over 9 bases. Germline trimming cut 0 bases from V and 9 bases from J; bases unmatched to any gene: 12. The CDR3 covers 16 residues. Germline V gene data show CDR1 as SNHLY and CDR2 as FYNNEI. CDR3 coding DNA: TGTGCCAGCAGTGAAGCGCGGGCGGGGGGGGCTACGATGCAGTACTTC. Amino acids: CASSEARAGGATMQYF.

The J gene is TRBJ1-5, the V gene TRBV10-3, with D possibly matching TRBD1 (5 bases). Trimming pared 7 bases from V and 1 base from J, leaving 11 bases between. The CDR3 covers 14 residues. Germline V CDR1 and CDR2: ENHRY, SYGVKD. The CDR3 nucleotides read TGTGCCATCAAACAGGATAACAGCAATCAGCCCCAGCATTTT. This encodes CAIKQDNSNQPQHF.

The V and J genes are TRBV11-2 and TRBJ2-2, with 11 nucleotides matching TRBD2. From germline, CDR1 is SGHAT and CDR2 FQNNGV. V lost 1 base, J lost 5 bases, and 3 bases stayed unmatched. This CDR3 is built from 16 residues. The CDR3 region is CASSLVPSGGTGELFF. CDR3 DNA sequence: TGTGCCAGCAGCTTAGTTCCTAGCGGGGGGACCGGGGAGCTGTTTTTT.